This TCR beta chain was obtained from a study of PD-L1 blockade in urothelial cancer. This CDR3 contains 14 residues. Trimming stripped 2 bases from V and 9 bases from J, with 11 bases between. The V gene's germline CDR1 is MNHEY and CDR2 SMNVEV (reference sequence). Sequencing used immunoSEQ multiplex PCR; TCRdb keeps in-frame clones, though not all of them. The sample has tens of thousands of clones; 87% are singletons. The sequence came from a man aged 60 to 75 with urothelial cancer. The chain carries TRBV27 and TRBJ1-6, with D perhaps matching TRBD1 (5 bases). The sequencing here drew on PBMCs, taken around atezolizumab (anti-PD-L1) treatment. The CDR3 loop reads CASSLGGDGSPLHF. The DNA for the CDR3 is TGTGCCAGCAGTTTAGGAGGGGATGGTTCACCCCTCCACTTT.